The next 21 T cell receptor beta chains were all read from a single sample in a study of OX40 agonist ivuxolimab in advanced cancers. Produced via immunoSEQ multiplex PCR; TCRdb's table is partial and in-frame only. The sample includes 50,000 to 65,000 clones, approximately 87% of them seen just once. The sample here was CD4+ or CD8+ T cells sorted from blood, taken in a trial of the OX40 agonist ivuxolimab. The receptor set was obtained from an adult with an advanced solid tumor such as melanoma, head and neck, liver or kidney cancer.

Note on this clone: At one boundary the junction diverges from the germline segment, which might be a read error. The CDR3 region is CASSPQGEQTQYF. CDR3 bases: TGTGCCAGCTCCCCACAGGGGGAACAGACCCAGTACTTC. The chain has TRBV18 and TRBJ2-5; the match to TRBD1 covers 8 bases. The CDR3 covers 13 residues. Germline V gives CDR1 KGHSH, CDR2 LQKENI.

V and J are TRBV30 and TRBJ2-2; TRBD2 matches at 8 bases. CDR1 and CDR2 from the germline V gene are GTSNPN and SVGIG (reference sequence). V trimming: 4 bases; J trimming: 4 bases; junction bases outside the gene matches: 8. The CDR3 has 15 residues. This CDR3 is CAWIRGGKATGELFF. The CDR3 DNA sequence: TGTGCCTGGATTCGGGGGGGGAAGGCCACCGGGGAGCTGTTTTTT.

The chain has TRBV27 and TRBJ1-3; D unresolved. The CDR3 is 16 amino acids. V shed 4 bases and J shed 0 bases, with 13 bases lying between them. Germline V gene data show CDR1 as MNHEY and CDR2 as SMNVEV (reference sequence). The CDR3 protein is CASSSQTEYSGNTIYF. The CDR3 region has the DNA TGTGCCAGCAGTTCCCAGACGGAATACTCTGGAAACACCATATATTTT.

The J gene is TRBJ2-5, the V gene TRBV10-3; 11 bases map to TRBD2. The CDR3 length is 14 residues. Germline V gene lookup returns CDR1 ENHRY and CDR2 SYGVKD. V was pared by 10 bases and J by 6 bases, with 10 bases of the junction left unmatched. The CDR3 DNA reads TGTGCCACAACAGCGTCTAGCGGGGGGAAGACCCAGTACTTC. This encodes CATTASSGGKTQYF.

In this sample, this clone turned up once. CDR3 residues: CASSSPRDLNTEAFF. The CDR3 DNA sequence: TGTGCCAGCAGCTCACCCCGGGACCTGAACACTGAAGCTTTCTTT. This chain connects TRBV6-5 to TRBJ1-1; D may be TRBD1 (5 bases). The length of the CDR3 is 15 residues. V lost 6 bases, J lost 0 bases, and 14 bases lay in between. Germline assignment: CDR1 MNHEY and CDR2 SVGAGI.

This CDR3 reads CASNLAGTGELFF. CDR3 coding DNA: TGCGCCAGCAACCTAGCGGGCACCGGGGAGCTGTTTTTT. V usage is TRBV10-1 and J usage is TRBJ2-2; TRBD2 aligns across 8 bases. Looked up from germline, CDR1 is WNHNN and CDR2 is SYGVQD (reference sequence). There are 13 residues in the CDR3. The V segment lost 7 bases and the J segment 4 bases; nucleotides outside the gene matches: 2.

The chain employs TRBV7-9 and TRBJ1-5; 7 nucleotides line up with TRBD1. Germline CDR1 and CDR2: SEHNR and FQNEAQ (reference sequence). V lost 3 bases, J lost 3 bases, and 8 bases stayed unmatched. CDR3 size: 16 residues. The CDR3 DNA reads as TGTGCCAGCAGCTTTGGTTCAGGGGGAAACAATCAGCCCCAGCATTTT. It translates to CASSFGSGGNNQPQHF.

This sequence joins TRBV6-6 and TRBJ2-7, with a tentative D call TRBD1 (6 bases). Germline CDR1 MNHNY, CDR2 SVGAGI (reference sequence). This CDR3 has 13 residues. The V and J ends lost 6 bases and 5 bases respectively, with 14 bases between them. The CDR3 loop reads CASRLNRVHEQYF. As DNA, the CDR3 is TGTGCCAGCAGACTTAACAGGGTCCACGAGCAGTACTTC.

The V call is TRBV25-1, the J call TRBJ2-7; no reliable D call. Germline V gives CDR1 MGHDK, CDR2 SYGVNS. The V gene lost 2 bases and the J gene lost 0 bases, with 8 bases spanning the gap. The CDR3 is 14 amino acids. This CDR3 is CASSEASSSYEQYF. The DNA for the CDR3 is TGTGCCAGCAGTGAAGCTTCGAGCTCCTACGAGCAGTACTTC.

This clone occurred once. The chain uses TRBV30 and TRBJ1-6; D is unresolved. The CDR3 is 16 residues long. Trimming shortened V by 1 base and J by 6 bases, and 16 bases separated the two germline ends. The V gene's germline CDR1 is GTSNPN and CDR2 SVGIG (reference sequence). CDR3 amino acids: CAWSEEGPFLNSPLHF. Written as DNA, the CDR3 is TGTGCCTGGAGTGAAGAGGGTCCCTTCCTTAATTCACCCCTCCACTTT.

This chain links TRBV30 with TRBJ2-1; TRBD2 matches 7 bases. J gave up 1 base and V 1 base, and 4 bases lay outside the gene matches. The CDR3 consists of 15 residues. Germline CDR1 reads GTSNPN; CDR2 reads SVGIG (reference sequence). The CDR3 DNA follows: TGTGCCTGGAGTGACCTGGGGGGGTCCTACAATGAGCAGTTCTTC. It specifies CAWSDLGGSYNEQFF.

DNA of the CDR3: TGTGCCAGTAGTGTACGGACGGAGCTATATGGCTACACCTTC. Translation gives CASSVRTELYGYTF. The chain uses TRBV19 and TRBJ1-2; D uncertain. CDR3 length: 14 residues. Germline V gene data show CDR1 as LNHDA and CDR2 as SQIVND (reference sequence). The ends were cut back, 5 bases at V and 5 bases at J, with 15 bases in the middle.

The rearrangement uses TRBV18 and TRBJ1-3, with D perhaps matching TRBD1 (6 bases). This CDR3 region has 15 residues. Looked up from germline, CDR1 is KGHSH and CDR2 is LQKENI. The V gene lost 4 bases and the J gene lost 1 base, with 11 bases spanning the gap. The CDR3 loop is CASSLYRESGNTIYF. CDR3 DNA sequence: TGTGCCAGCTCACTTTACAGGGAATCTGGAAACACCATATATTTT.

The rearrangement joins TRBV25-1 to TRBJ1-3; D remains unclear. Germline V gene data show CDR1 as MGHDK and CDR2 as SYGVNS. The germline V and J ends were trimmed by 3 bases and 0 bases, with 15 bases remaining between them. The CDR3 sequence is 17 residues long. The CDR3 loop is CASSDVDGRFSGNTIYF. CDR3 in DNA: TGTGCCAGCAGTGACGTGGACGGTCGGTTCTCTGGAAACACCATATATTTT.

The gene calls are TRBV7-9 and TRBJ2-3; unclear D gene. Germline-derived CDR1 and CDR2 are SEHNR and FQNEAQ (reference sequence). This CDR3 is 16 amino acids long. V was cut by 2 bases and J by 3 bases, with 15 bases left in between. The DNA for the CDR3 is TGTGCCAGCAGCTTACAGGAGCGAGTCTTGACAGATACGCAGTATTTT. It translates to CASSLQERVLTDTQYF.

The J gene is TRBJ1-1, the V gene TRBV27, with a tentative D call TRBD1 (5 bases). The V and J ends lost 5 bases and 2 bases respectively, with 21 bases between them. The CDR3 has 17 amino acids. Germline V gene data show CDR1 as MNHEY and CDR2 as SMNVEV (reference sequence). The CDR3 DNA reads TGTGCCAGCAGTCCGCAACAGGTTAGAGGAGGAAACACTGAAGCTTTCTTT. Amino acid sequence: CASSPQQVRGGNTEAFF.

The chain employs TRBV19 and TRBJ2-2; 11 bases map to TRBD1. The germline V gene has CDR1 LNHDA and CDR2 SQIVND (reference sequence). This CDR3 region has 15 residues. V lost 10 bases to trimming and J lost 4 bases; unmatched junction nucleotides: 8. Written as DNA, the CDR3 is TGTGCCACCCTAGGACAGGGGGCAATCACCGGGGAGCTGTTTTTT. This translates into CATLGQGAITGELFF.

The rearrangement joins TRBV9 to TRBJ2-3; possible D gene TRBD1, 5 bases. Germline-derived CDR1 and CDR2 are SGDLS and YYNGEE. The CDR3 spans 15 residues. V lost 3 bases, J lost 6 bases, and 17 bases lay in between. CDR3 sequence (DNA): TGTGCCAGCAGCGAGGGGCGGCGGCGTCCCGATACGCAGTATTTT. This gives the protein CASSEGRRRPDTQYF. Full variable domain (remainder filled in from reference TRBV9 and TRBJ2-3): DSGVTQTPKHLITATGQRVTLRCSPRSGDLSVYWYQQSLDQGLQFLIQYYNGEERAKGNILERFSAQQFPDLHSELNLSSLELGDSALYFCASSEGRRRPDTQYFGPGTRLTVL.

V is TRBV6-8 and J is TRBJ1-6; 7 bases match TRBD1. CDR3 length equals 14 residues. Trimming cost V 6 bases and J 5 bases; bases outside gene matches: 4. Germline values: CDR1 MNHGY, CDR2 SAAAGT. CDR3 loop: CASRGGQNNSPLHF. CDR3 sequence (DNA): TGTGCCAGCAGAGGGGGACAGAATAATTCACCCCTCCACTTT.

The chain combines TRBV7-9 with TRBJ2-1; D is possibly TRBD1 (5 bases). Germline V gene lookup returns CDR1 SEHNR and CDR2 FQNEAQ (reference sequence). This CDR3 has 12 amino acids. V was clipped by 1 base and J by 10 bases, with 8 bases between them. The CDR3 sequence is CASSLGGWEQFF. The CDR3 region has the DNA TGTGCCAGCAGCTTAGGGGGCTGGGAGCAGTTCTTC.

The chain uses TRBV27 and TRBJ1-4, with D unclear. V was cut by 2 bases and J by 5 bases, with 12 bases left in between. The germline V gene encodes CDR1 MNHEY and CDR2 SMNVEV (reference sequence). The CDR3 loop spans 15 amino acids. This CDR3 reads CASSLGLRGNEKLFF. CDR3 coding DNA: TGTGCCAGCAGTTTAGGGCTCCGAGGCAATGAAAAACTGTTTTTT.